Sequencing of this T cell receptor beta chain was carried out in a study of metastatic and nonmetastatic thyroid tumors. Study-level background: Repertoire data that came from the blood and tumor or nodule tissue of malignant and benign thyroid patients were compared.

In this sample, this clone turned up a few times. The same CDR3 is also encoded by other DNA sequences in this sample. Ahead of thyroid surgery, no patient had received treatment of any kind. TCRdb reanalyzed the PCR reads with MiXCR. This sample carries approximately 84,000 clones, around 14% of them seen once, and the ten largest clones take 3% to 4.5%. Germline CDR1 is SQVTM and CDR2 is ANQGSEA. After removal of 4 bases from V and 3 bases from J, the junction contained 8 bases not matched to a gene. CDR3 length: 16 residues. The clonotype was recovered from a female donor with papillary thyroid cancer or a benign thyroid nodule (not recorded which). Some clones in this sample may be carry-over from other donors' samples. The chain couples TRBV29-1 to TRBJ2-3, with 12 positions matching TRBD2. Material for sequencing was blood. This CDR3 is CSVGGGTSGGTDTQYF. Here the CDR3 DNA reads TGCAGCGTTGGGGGGGGTACTAGCGGGGGGACAGATACGCAGTATTTT.